Each of the 16 T cell receptor beta chains below was sequenced from the same sample in a study of naive and memory T cell subsets. Notes on the study in general: Possibly reflecting memory cells re-expressing CD45RA, a few larger clonotypes occurred in naive repertoires, especially CD8.

Both TRBC1 and TRBC2 were covered by a beta constant-region primer of two equimolar oligonucleotides. Nested alpha and beta constant-region primers with the SP2 primer drove four PCR rounds on ligated cDNA. One entry per CDR3 protein results from TCRdb running MiXCR on the UMI-ligation and nested PCR reads. The sample contains 120,000 to 150,000 distinct CDR3 sequences, 22% of which appear only once. These receptors have no identified antigens. The sample taken for sequencing was naive CD4+ T cells from blood. The receptors here all came from a human donor in good health.

The rearrangement links TRBV18 to TRBJ2-2; D is ambiguous. The CDR3 is 12 residues long. V was cut by 6 bases and J by 0 bases, with 2 bases left in between. Germline V CDR1 and CDR2: KGHSH, LQKENI. The CDR3 protein is CASSTNTGELFF. The CDR3 DNA sequence: TGTGCCAGCTCTACGAACACCGGGGAGCTGTTTTTT.

This chain links TRBV28 with TRBJ2-5, with D maybe TRBD2 (5 bases). Germline V lookup: CDR1 MDHEN, CDR2 SYDVKM. The V and J ends lost 3 bases and 2 bases respectively, with 10 bases between them. The CDR3 extends over 14 amino acids. CDR3 DNA: TGTGCCAGCAGTTTGCCTAGCCGACAAGAGACCCAGTACTTC. It specifies CASSLPSRQETQYF.

The chain has TRBV29-1 and TRBJ2-3; TRBD2 matches at 8 bases. The CDR3 totals 12 residues. In germline, CDR1 is SQVTM, CDR2 ANQGSEA. The V segment lost 8 bases and the J segment 6 bases; nucleotides outside the gene matches: 7. The CDR3 sequence is CSSSRGGDTQYF. The CDR3 coding sequence is TGCAGCTCAAGCCGGGGGGGGGATACGCAGTATTTT.

This clonotype has only a few counts. V gene TRBV24-1 combines with J gene TRBJ2-1; 8 positions match TRBD2. CDR1 is KGHDR and CDR2 is SFDVKD in the germline V gene. V gave up 6 bases and J gave up 4 bases; unmatched junction bases: 7. CDR3 length equals 15 residues. The DNA for the CDR3 is TGTGCCACCAGTACAGCGGGAGTTGGGTACAATGAGCAGTTCTTC. Translation: CATSTAGVGYNEQFF.

The sample holds a few counts of this clonotype. The CDR3, as DNA: TGTGCCAGCAGCTTGATGCGGGAGTCTCCCCCTGGGGCCAACGTCCTGACTTTC. Translating gives CASSLMRESPPGANVLTF. The V gene is TRBV5-6, the J gene TRBJ2-6; the match to TRBD2 covers 7 bases. Germline values: CDR1 SGHDT, CDR2 YYEEEE. The V and J ends lost 1 base and 2 bases, in that order; junction bases with no gene match: 9. The CDR3 sequence is 18 residues long.

This clonotype was observed many times. The chain couples TRBV29-1 to TRBJ2-3, with D tentatively TRBD1 (6 bases). The V gene lost 7 bases and the J gene lost 5 bases, with 13 bases spanning the gap. The V gene's germline CDR1 is SQVTM and CDR2 ANQGSEA. There are 12 residues in the CDR3. CDR3 protein: CSGTGFQDTQYF. As DNA, the CDR3 is TGCAGCGGAACAGGGTTTCAAGATACGCAGTATTTT.

CDR3 sequence reads: CASSGQGRFGYGYTF. The CDR3 DNA follows: TGTGCCAGCAGTGGACAGGGCCGGTTTGGTTATGGCTACACCTTC. The chain joins TRBV25-1 to TRBJ1-2; 7 nucleotides match TRBD1. The CDR3 runs 15 residues. The V gene end was trimmed by 4 bases and the J gene end by 5 bases; junction bases not matched to a gene: 10. Germline loops: CDR1 MGHDK, CDR2 SYGVNS.

This sequence joins TRBV29-1 and TRBJ2-2; D is unclear. Trimming removed 7 bases from V and 4 bases from J, with 10 bases in between. Germline assignment: CDR1 SQVTM and CDR2 ANQGSEA. This CDR3 region has 12 residues. CDR3 sequence reads: CSGGSRTGELFF. As DNA, the CDR3 is TGCAGCGGTGGTAGTCGCACCGGGGAGCTGTTTTTT.

V usage is TRBV2 and J usage is TRBJ1-5, with no clear D. This CDR3 has 13 residues. Germline CDR1 is SNHLY and CDR2 is FYNNEI. The V end lost 2 bases, the J end lost 4 bases, and 6 bases lay between the germline ends. Here the CDR3 DNA reads TGTGCCAGCAGTGAATCTTGGAATCAGCCCCAGCATTTT. Translating gives CASSESWNQPQHF.

The chain couples TRBV5-1 to TRBJ2-5; 13 bases fit TRBD2. CDR3 length: 16 amino acids. The trim removed 0 bases at V and 5 bases at J, leaving 4 bases unmatched. In germline, CDR1 is SGHRS, CDR2 YFSETQ. This CDR3 reads CASSLELAGGPETQYF. In DNA form, the CDR3 reads TGCGCCAGCAGCTTGGAACTAGCGGGAGGGCCGGAGACCCAGTACTTC.

This clonotype showed up just a few times. The genes are TRBV9 and TRBJ2-5; a possible D gene is TRBD1 (6 bases). V was trimmed by 4 bases and J by 2 bases, leaving 18 bases between them. The germline V gene has CDR1 SGDLS and CDR2 YYNGEE. The CDR3 is 16 residues long. In DNA, the CDR3 is TGTGCCAGCAGCCCCTGGGGACATCTTACACAAGAGACCCAGTACTTC. Translated, it gives CASSPWGHLTQETQYF.

Notes on this clonotype: An end of the junction does not agree with germline; a read error may underlie this. The chain links TRBV6-5 to TRBJ2-1, with D possibly being TRBD1 or TRBD2 (5 bases each). The CDR3 consists of 15 residues. CDR1 is MNHEY, CDR2 SVGAGI, per germline. The DNA of the CDR3 is TGTGCCAGCAGCCCCGCAGGGAGCTCCTACAAAGAGCAGTTCTTC. The encoded protein is CASSPAGSSYKEQFF.

This clonotype was detected many times. This sequence joins TRBV7-2 and TRBJ2-1, with unresolved D. The CDR3 runs to 15 residues. Germline CDR1 and CDR2: SGHTA and FQGNSA. Trimming cost V 7 bases and J 0 bases, with 13 bases left between them. Written as DNA, the CDR3 is TGTGCCAGCACCCAGAGTGTTAGCTCCTACAATGAGCAGTTCTTC. It is translated as CASTQSVSSYNEQFF.

This clonotype turned up a few times. The rearrangement links TRBV25-1 to TRBJ2-5; D not resolved. The CDR3 has 16 amino acids. The germline gives CDR1 MGHDK, CDR2 SYGVNS. The V and J ends lost 3 bases and 1 base respectively, with 15 bases between them. CDR3 in DNA: TGTGCCAGCAGTGATTATGCCCAGGCCCCCCAAGAGACCCAGTACTTC. Amino acids: CASSDYAQAPQETQYF.

J is TRBJ2-1 and V is TRBV18; a possible D gene is TRBD2 (6 bases). In germline, CDR1 is KGHSH, CDR2 LQKENI. The CDR3 sequence is 16 residues long. V was clipped by 2 bases and J by 4 bases, with 15 bases between them. CDR3 sequence (DNA): TGTGCCAGCTCACCAATGGTTTTAGCGGAGTACAATGAGCAGTTCTTC. It yields the protein CASSPMVLAEYNEQFF.

This chain joins TRBV20-1 and TRBJ1-2; TRBD1 is a possible D gene (5 bases). V shed 3 bases and J shed 7 bases, with 12 bases lying between them. This CDR3 spans 12 amino acids. Germline V gives CDR1 DFQATT, CDR2 SNEGSKA (reference sequence). The CDR3 DNA follows: TGCAGTGCTAGTCTCCAGGGTTCTGGCTACACCTTC. This gives the protein CSASLQGSGYTF.